The rows below give T cell receptor beta chains drawn from one sample of a study of T cells after yellow fever vaccination. TCRdb redid the calling of the 5' RACE reads with MiXCR, one entry per CDR3 protein. Here the sample spans nearly 350,000 distinct CDR3 sequences, 8% to 9.5% being singletons. Sequencing was performed on PBMCs, taken around 45 days after the first yellow fever vaccination. Receptors were obtained from a man aged 18-30 years who received the YFV17D yellow fever vaccine. CDR3s include the opening cysteine and the closing phenylalanine or tryptophan.

CDR3	J	V
CASSLSPARQGSSYNSPLHF	TRBJ1-6	TRBV5-1
CASSAVEQETQYF	TRBJ2-5	TRBV3-1
CSARAEGRGHEQFF	TRBJ2-1	TRBV20-1
CSARNRRGSNEKLFF	TRBJ1-4	TRBV20-1
CASSLNGATEAFF	TRBJ1-1	TRBV7-2
CASSRSPGATGELFF	TRBJ2-2	TRBV7-6
CASSYVGLLFF	TRBJ2-1	TRBV6-5
CASSQDPILAGGPQYEQYF	TRBJ2-7	TRBV4-3
CASSLEGGTEAFF	TRBJ1-1	TRBV7-9
CASSPTTPRYNEQFF	TRBJ2-1	TRBV28
CAISAGSGQGTYEQYF	TRBJ2-7	TRBV10-3
CAISESLETQYF	TRBJ2-5	TRBV10-3
CASSLQGAQGYTF	TRBJ1-2	TRBV12-3/TRBV12-4
CASSVLAGGYNEQFF	TRBJ2-1	TRBV27
CSVGLGGATNEKLFF	TRBJ1-4	TRBV29-1
CASSFAGVTNTGELFF	TRBJ2-2	TRBV7-2
CASSPNYLRDTQYF	TRBJ2-3	TRBV5-1
CASSLVVGETQYF	TRBJ2-5	TRBV7-2
CSARDQKTGTTGELFF	TRBJ2-2	TRBV20-1
CSARRQKNTEAFF	TRBJ1-1	TRBV20-1
CASRSFGYTGELFF	TRBJ2-2	TRBV11-2
CSARPVGTEYGYTF	TRBJ1-2	TRBV20-1
CASSYSAGGNEKLFF	TRBJ1-4	TRBV6-5
CSVALGATDTQYF	TRBJ2-3	TRBV29-1
CASSFAGENTEAFF	TRBJ1-1	TRBV18
CASSLEDRGGGYTF	TRBJ1-2	TRBV12-3/TRBV12-4
CASSLSPFLGDNEQFF	TRBJ2-1	TRBV7-2
CASSPTGSNEQFF	TRBJ2-1	TRBV18
CASSTSDGQETQYF	TRBJ2-5	TRBV19
CASSPRQGPSSRGYTF	TRBJ1-2	TRBV18
CASSHVPGQGDNEQFF	TRBJ2-1	TRBV3-1
CASSYTGPTEAFF	TRBJ1-1	TRBV6-2/TRBV6-3
CASSPGGATDTQYF	TRBJ2-3	TRBV7-3
CASRGTGAEAFF	TRBJ1-1	TRBV5-4
CSAGDSGTVQETQYF	TRBJ2-5	TRBV20-1